The 25 T cell receptor beta chains below were found in one sample sequenced in a study of blood T cell repertoires in COVID-19. Clones were sequenced by immunoSEQ multiplex PCR, and TCRdb holds only the in-frame ones, with some missing. The data contain under 250,000 clones, approximately 89% of them singletons. Sequenced: peripheral blood. The receptor source for this set is a woman between 25 and 40 years old with COVID-19, enrolled during active disease.

This chain links TRBV6-1 with TRBJ2-1; TRBD2 might be the D (6 bases). Trimming left V 1 base short and J 10 bases short, with 20 bases between. The germline V gene encodes CDR1 MNHNS and CDR2 SASEGT. This CDR3 contains 16 residues. CDR3 amino acids: CASSEERGLALGEQFF. The CDR3 DNA reads as TGTGCCAGCAGTGAAGAAAGAGGGCTAGCGTTAGGGGAGCAGTTCTTC.

This clone was seen only a few times. The genes are TRBV10-3 and TRBJ2-7; 8 bases agree with TRBD1. Trimming took 5 bases from V and 4 from J; bases not matched to a gene: 7. CDR1 and CDR2 from the germline V gene are ENHRY and SYGVKD. The CDR3 is 14 residues long. CDR3 sequence: CAISRRTGPYEQYF. For the CDR3, the DNA is TGTGCCATCAGTCGTCGGACAGGGCCTTACGAGCAGTACTTC.

The V call is TRBV6-5, the J call TRBJ2-7; D ambiguous. This CDR3 region has 14 residues. The germline V gene encodes CDR1 MNHEY and CDR2 SVGAGI. The V end lost 3 bases, the J end lost 2 bases, and 11 bases lay between the germline ends. CDR3 DNA sequence: TGTGCCAGCAGTTATCATAATCAGGCCTACGAGCAGTACTTC. Translating it yields CASSYHNQAYEQYF.

CDR3 DNA sequence: TGTGCCAGCAGCCCCCCGGGGGGTCCGGACACCGGGGAGCTGTTTTTT. Translating it yields CASSPPGGPDTGELFF. The V gene is TRBV7-9, the J gene TRBJ2-2, with TRBD2 matching over 7 bases. V was clipped by 5 bases and J by 3 bases; unmatched bases: 9. The length of the CDR3 is 16 residues. Germline loops: CDR1 SEHNR, CDR2 FQNEAQ (reference sequence). Full variable domain (outside the CDR3, taken from reference TRBV7-9 and TRBJ2-2): DTGVSQNPRHKITKRGQNVTFRCDPISEHNRLYWYRQTLGQGPEFLTYFQNEAQLEKSRLLSDRFSAERPKGSFSTLEIQRTEQGDSAMYLCASSPPGGPDTGELFFGEGSRLTVL.

The chain combines TRBV7-9 with TRBJ2-5, with TRBD1 matching over 9 bases. The germline CDR1 and CDR2 sequences are SEHNR and FQNEAQ (reference sequence). V lost 3 bases and J lost 5; bases outside the gene matches: 7. The CDR3 spans 15 residues. CDR3 nucleotides: TGTGCCAGCAGCTTCGGACAGGGGATAGGGGAGACCCAGTACTTC. It encodes CASSFGQGIGETQYF.

The gene calls are TRBV28 and TRBJ1-4; D gene ambiguous. The germline V gene encodes CDR1 MDHEN and CDR2 SYDVKM. V was clipped by 6 bases and J by 7 bases, with 12 bases between them. The CDR3 covers 13 residues. The CDR3 reads CASSNQAGEKLFF. The CDR3, as DNA: TGTGCCAGCAGCAACCAAGCCGGTGAAAAACTGTTTTTT.

The CDR3 loop reads CASSFSDRGRGYTF. The CDR3 region has the DNA TGTGCCAGCAGTTTCTCAGACAGGGGACGCGGCTACACCTTC. The gene calls are TRBV6-5 and TRBJ1-2, with TRBD1 matching 8 bases. Looked up from germline, CDR1 is MNHEY and CDR2 is SVGAGI. The CDR3 consists of 14 residues. J was trimmed by 8 bases and V by 4 bases; bases with no gene match: 9.

This clone was picked up one time. V gene TRBV15 combines with J gene TRBJ2-1; 7 nucleotides align to TRBD1. Trimming took 5 bases from V and 6 from J; bases not matched to a gene: 10. The germline V gene has CDR1 LNHNV and CDR2 YYDKDF (reference sequence). The CDR3 runs 15 residues. The CDR3 here is CATSFQRRQGNEQFF. As DNA, the CDR3 is TGTGCCACCAGCTTCCAAAGAAGACAGGGCAATGAGCAGTTCTTC.

The V and J genes are TRBV7-2 and TRBJ1-6; D possibly corresponds to TRBD1 (6 bases). CDR1 and CDR2 from the germline V gene are SGHTA and FQGNSA. V lost 5 bases to trimming and J lost 7 bases, with 15 bases between them. The CDR3 runs 15 residues. The chain's CDR3 is CASSAQGISNSPLHF. The CDR3 DNA reads as TGTGCCAGCAGCGCACAGGGAATATCGAATTCACCCCTCCACTTT.

The chain employs TRBV6-2 or TRBV6-3 and TRBJ2-5, with D tentatively TRBD2 (5 bases). Per germline, CDR1 MNHEY and CDR2 SVGEGT. The CDR3 runs to 15 residues. Between the trimmed V and J ends, which lost 2 bases and 3 bases, there was a span of 13 bases. The CDR3 DNA is TGTGCCAGCAGTTACGCGAATTTCGGGGAAGAGACCCAGTACTTC. Protein product: CASSYANFGEETQYF.

The CDR3 region is CSVEDRQGAYYGYTF. CDR3 in DNA: TGCAGCGTTGAAGATCGGCAGGGGGCTTACTATGGCTACACCTTC. This rearrangement joins TRBV29-1 to TRBJ1-2; the match to TRBD1 covers 8 bases. Germline loops: CDR1 SQVTM, CDR2 ANQGSEA. V was clipped by 0 bases and J by 3 bases; unmatched bases: 6. This CDR3 spans 15 amino acids.

The genes are TRBV2 and TRBJ2-5; the match to TRBD1 covers 7 bases. The CDR3 loop spans 14 amino acids. Germline V gives CDR1 SNHLY, CDR2 FYNNEI. Germline trimming cut 6 bases from V and 3 bases from J; bases unmatched to any gene: 7. Here the CDR3 reads CASSGRDSEETQYF. CDR3 coding DNA: TGTGCCAGCAGCGGCCGGGACAGTGAAGAGACCCAGTACTTC.

This sequence joins TRBV7-2 and TRBJ2-6; the D gene is possibly TRBD2 (5 bases). This CDR3 has 17 amino acids. Germline CDR1 reads SGHTA; CDR2 reads FQGNSA. The ends were cut back, 5 bases at V and 0 bases at J, with 14 bases in the middle. The CDR3 DNA follows: TGTGCCAGCAGCCATAGCGCGGGCACCTCTGGGGCCAACGTCCTGACTTTC. It encodes CASSHSAGTSGANVLTF. Filled out from reference TRBV7-2 and TRBJ2-6, the complete variable domain reads GAGVSQSPSNKVTEKGKDVELRCDPISGHTALYWYRQSLGQGLEFLIYFQGNSAPDKSGLPSDRFSAERTGGSVSTLTIQRTQQEDSAVYLCASSHSAGTSGANVLTFGAGSRLTVL.

The genes are TRBV19 and TRBJ2-1; TRBD2 aligns across 11 bases. Germline CDR1 LNHDA, CDR2 SQIVND (reference sequence). The CDR3 covers 16 residues. After removal of 6 bases from V and 2 bases from J, the junction contained 6 bases not matched to a gene. The chain's CDR3 is CASSLLAGATYNEQFF. The CDR3 nucleotides read TGTGCCAGTAGCCTACTAGCGGGAGCCACCTACAATGAGCAGTTCTTC.

This clone has just a few counts. The rearrangement links TRBV6-4 to TRBJ1-2, with a tentative D call TRBD1 (6 bases). The CDR3 extends over 16 amino acids. Trimming stripped 8 bases from V and 3 bases from J, with 22 bases between. CDR1 and CDR2 from the germline V gene are MRHNA and SNTAGT. The CDR3 loop reads CASGSPGAPRDYGYTF. CDR3 sequence (DNA): TGTGCCAGCGGGTCTCCAGGGGCCCCTAGGGACTATGGCTACACCTTC.

This sequence joins TRBV4-2 and TRBJ2-1; TRBD2 matches at 10 bases. Germline-derived CDR1 and CDR2 are LGHNA and YNFKEQ. The CDR3 consists of 20 residues. V shed 4 bases, J shed 6 bases, and the junction held 21 bases outside the gene matches. The CDR3 DNA sequence: TGTGCCAGCAGCCCACAGCCGGGGCTAGCGGGGGTGGCTCCCCGCAATGAGCAGTTCTTC. Its translation: CASSPQPGLAGVAPRNEQFF.

V gene TRBV5-1 combines with J gene TRBJ2-2, with 8 bases matching TRBD1. Trimming removed 2 bases from V and 4 bases from J; junction bases left unmatched: 4. Germline values: CDR1 SGHRS, CDR2 YFSETQ. The CDR3 has 15 amino acids. The CDR3 region is CASSLDRGFTGELFF. The CDR3 coding sequence is TGCGCCAGCAGCTTAGACAGGGGTTTCACCGGGGAGCTGTTTTTT.

CDR3 DNA sequence: TGTGCCACCAGTGACCAGGGCACAGATACGCAGTATTTT. It is translated as CATSDQGTDTQYF. This chain uses TRBV24-1 with TRBJ2-3, with D uncertain. Trimming took 4 bases from V and 1 from J, leaving 5 bases between them. CDR3 length: 13 amino acids. Germline V lookup: CDR1 KGHDR, CDR2 SFDVKD.

The rearrangement links TRBV5-4 to TRBJ2-3; TRBD2 agrees at 7 bases. The CDR3 runs 16 residues. Germline assignment: CDR1 SGHNT and CDR2 YYREEE (reference sequence). The J segment lost 5 bases and the V segment lost 0 bases, leaving 9 bases of the junction unmatched. CDR3 nucleotide sequence: TGTGCCAGCAGCTTGGAAGCGGGGCGCCCCATAGATACGCAGTATTTT. Translating gives CASSLEAGRPIDTQYF.

Written as DNA, the CDR3 is TGTGCCAGCAGCCTCGGACTAGCGGGGGGGGGTCAAGAGACCCAGTACTTC. Translating gives CASSLGLAGGGQETQYF. The J gene is TRBJ2-5, the V gene TRBV28, with 15 bases aligning to TRBD2. Trimming cost V 6 bases and J 2 bases; bases outside gene matches: 7. The CDR3 is made up of 17 amino acids. Per germline, CDR1 MDHEN and CDR2 SYDVKM. The entire variable domain, with the rest obtained from reference TRBV28 and TRBJ2-5, is as follows: DVKVTQSSRYLVKRTGEKVFLECVQDMDHENMFWYRQDPGLGLRLIYFSYDVKMKEKGDIPEGYSVSREKKERFSLILESASTNQTSMYLCASSLGLAGGGQETQYFGPGTRLLVL.

The chain couples TRBV4-1 to TRBJ1-6, with 9 nucleotides matching TRBD1. The CDR3 is 15 amino acids. From germline, CDR1 is MGHRA and CDR2 YSYEKL. Germline trimming cut 3 bases from V and 8 bases from J; bases unmatched to any gene: 5. CDR3 loop: CASSQGTGGDSPLHF. CDR3 DNA sequence: TGCGCCAGCAGCCAGGGAACAGGGGGCGATTCACCCCTCCACTTT.

The chain has TRBV7-9 and TRBJ2-4; TRBD1 is a possible D gene (5 bases). V was clipped by 1 base and J by 0 bases, with 10 bases between them. The CDR3 length is 16 residues. Germline V gives CDR1 SEHNR, CDR2 FQNEAQ (reference sequence). The CDR3 DNA follows: TGTGCCAGCAGCTTAGGGGCAGGGCTAGCCAAAAACATTCAGTACTTC. It is translated as CASSLGAGLAKNIQYF.

The chain is built from TRBV7-9 and TRBJ2-3, with D perhaps matching TRBD2 (5 bases). V gave up 4 bases and J gave up 2 bases, with 13 bases separating them. From germline, CDR1 is SEHNR and CDR2 FQNEAQ (reference sequence). The CDR3 consists of 15 residues. CDR3 DNA sequence: TGTGCCAGCAGCTACCAAAGCGGTTACACAGATACGCAGTATTTT. Its translation: CASSYQSGYTDTQYF.

The J gene is TRBJ1-4, the V gene TRBV4-3; 9 nucleotides align to TRBD1. Germline lookup yields CDR1 LGHNA and CDR2 YSLEER. This CDR3 region has 15 residues. V shed 2 bases, J shed 5 bases, and the junction held 3 bases outside the gene matches. The DNA for the CDR3 is TGCGCCAGCAGCCAACTCGGGACAGGGAATGAAAAACTGTTTTTT. This codes for CASSQLGTGNEKLFF.

This sequence joins TRBV7-2 and TRBJ2-1; D is unresolved. The germline CDR1 and CDR2 sequences are SGHTA and FQGNSA. The V end was cut by 2 bases, the J end by 4 bases, with 9 bases between. The CDR3 is made up of 14 amino acids. The CDR3 sequence: CASSLFPGYNEQFF. For the CDR3, the DNA is TGTGCCAGCAGCTTATTCCCAGGATACAATGAGCAGTTCTTC.